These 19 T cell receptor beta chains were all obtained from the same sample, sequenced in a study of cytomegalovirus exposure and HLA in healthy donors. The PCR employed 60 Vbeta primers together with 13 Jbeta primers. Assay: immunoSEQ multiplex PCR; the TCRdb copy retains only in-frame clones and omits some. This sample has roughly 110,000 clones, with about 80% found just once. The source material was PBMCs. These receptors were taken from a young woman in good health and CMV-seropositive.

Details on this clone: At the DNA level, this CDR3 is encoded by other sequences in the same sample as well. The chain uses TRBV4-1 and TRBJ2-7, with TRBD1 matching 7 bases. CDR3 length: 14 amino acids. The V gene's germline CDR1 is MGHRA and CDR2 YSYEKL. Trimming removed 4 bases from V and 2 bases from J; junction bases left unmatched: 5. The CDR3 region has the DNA TGCGCCAGCAGCCCCCGGACAGGCACCTACGAGCAGTACTTC. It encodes CASSPRTGTYEQYF.

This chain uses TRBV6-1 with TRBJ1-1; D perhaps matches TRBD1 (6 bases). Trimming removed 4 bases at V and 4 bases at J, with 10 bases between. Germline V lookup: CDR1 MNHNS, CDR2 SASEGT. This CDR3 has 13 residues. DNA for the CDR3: TGTGCCAGCAGTGTTACAGGGCCCACTGAAGCTTTCTTT. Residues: CASSVTGPTEAFF.

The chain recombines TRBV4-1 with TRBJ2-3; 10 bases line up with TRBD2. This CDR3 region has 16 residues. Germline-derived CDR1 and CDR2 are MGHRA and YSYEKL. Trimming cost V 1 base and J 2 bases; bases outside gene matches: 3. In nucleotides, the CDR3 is TGCGCCAGCAGCCAAGCGAGCGGGAGGGCCACAGATACGCAGTATTTT. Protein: CASSQASGRATDTQYF.

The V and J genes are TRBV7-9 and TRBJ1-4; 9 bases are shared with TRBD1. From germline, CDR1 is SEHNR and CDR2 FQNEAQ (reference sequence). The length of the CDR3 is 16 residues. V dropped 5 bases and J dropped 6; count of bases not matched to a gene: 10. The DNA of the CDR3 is TGTGCCAGCAGCCCCGGGACAGGGAATCTTTATGAAAAACTGTTTTTT. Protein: CASSPGTGNLYEKLFF.

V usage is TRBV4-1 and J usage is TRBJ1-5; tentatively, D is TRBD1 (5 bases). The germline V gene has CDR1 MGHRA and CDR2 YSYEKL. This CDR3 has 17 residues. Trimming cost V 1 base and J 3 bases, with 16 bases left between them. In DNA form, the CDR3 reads TGCGCCAGCAGCCAAGGCCTGCCTAGGGGCCTCAATCAGCCCCAGCATTTT. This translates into CASSQGLPRGLNQPQHF.

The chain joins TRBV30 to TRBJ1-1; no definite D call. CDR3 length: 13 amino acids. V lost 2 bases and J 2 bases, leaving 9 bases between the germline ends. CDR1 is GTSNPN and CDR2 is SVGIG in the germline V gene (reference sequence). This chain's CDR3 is CAWSSTANTEAFF. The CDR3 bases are TGTGCCTGGAGTTCTACAGCCAACACTGAAGCTTTCTTT.

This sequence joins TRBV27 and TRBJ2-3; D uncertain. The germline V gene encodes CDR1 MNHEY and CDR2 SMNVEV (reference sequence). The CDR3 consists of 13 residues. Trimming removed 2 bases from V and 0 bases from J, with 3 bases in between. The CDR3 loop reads CASSLQSTDTQYF. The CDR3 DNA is TGTGCCAGCAGTTTACAGAGCACAGATACGCAGTATTTT.

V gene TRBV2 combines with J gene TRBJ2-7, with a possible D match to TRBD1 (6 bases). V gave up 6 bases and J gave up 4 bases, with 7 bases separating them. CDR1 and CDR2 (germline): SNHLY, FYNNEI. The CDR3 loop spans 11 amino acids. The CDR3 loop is CASRQGYEQYF. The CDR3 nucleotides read TGTGCCAGCAGACAGGGTTACGAGCAGTACTTC.

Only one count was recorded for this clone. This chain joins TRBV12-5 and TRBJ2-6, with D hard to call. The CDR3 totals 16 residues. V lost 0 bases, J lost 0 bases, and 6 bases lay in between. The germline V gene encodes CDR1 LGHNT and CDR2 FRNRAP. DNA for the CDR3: TGTGCTAGTGGTTTGGTCCGCGTCTCTGGGGCCAACGTCCTGACTTTC. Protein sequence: CASGLVRVSGANVLTF.

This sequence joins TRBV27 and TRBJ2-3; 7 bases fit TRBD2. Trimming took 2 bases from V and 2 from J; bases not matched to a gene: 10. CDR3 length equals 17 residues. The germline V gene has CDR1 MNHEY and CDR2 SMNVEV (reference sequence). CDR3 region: CASSLPPGGLVTDTQYF. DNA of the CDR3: TGTGCCAGCAGTTTACCTCCGGGGGGTCTCGTCACAGATACGCAGTATTTT.

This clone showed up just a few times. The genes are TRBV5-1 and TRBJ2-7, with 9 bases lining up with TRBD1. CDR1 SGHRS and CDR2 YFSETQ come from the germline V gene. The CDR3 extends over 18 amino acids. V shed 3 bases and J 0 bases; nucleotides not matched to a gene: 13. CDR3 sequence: CASSWGDRAIEASYEQYF. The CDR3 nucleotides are TGCGCCAGCAGCTGGGGGGACAGGGCGATTGAGGCCTCCTACGAGCAGTACTTC. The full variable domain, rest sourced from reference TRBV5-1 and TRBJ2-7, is KAGVTQTPRYLIKTRGQQVTLSCSPISGHRSVSWYQQTPGQGLQFLFEYFSETQRNKGNFPGRFSGRQFSNSRSEMNVSTLELGDSALYLCASSWGDRAIEASYEQYFGPGTRLTVT.

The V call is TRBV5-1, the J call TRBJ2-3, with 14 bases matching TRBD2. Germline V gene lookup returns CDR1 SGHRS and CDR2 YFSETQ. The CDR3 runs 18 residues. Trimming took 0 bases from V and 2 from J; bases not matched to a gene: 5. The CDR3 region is CASSLGLAGGPYTDTQYF. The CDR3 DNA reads TGCGCCAGCAGCTTGGGACTAGCGGGAGGGCCGTACACAGATACGCAGTATTTT.

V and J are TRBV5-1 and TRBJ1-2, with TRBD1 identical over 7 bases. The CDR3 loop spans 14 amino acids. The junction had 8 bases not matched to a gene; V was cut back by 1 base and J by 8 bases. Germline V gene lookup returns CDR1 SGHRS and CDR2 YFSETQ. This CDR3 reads CASSLYLQGNGYTF. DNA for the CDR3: TGCGCCAGCAGCTTGTATTTACAGGGGAACGGCTACACCTTC.

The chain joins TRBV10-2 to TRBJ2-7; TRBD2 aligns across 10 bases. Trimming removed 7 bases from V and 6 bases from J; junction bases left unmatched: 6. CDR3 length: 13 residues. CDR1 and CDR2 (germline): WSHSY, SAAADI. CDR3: CASKGLAVPEQYF. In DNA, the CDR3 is TGCGCCAGCAAAGGACTAGCGGTACCCGAGCAGTACTTC.

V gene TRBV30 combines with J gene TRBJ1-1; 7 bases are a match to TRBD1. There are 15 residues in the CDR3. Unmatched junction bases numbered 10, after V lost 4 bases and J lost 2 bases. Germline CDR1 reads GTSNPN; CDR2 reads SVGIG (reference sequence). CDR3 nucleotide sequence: TGTGCCTGGAATACCTTTTTAGGGGGCAACACTGAAGCTTTCTTT. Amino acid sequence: CAWNTFLGGNTEAFF.

In DNA form, the CDR3 reads TGTGCCAGCAGCCCGACAGGGACGACTGAAGCTTTCTTT. Translation gives CASSPTGTTEAFF. V is TRBV28 and J is TRBJ1-1; TRBD1 agrees at 7 bases. Germline CDR1 is MDHEN and CDR2 is SYDVKM. This CDR3 region has 13 residues. V shed 6 bases, J shed 5 bases, and the junction held 6 bases outside the gene matches.

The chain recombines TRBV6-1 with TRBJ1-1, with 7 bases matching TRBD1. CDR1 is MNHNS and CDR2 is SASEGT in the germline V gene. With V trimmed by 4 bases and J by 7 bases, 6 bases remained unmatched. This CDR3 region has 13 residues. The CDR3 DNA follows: TGTGCCAGCAGTGCACAGGGGTACGGTGAAGCTTTCTTT. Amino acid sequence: CASSAQGYGEAFF.

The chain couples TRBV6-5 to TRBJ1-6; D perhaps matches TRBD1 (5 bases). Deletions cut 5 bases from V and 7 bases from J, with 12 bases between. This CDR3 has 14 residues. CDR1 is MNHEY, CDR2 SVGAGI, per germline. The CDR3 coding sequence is TGTGCCAGCAGTCTGACAGCTCTAAATTCACCCCTCCACTTT. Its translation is CASSLTALNSPLHF.

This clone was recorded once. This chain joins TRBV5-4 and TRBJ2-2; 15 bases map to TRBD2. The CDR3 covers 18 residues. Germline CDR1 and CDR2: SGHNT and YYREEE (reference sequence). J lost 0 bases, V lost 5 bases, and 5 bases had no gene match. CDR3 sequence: CASSPGLAGGPNTGELFF. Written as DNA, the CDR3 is TGTGCCAGCAGTCCGGGACTAGCGGGAGGCCCGAACACCGGGGAGCTGTTTTTT.